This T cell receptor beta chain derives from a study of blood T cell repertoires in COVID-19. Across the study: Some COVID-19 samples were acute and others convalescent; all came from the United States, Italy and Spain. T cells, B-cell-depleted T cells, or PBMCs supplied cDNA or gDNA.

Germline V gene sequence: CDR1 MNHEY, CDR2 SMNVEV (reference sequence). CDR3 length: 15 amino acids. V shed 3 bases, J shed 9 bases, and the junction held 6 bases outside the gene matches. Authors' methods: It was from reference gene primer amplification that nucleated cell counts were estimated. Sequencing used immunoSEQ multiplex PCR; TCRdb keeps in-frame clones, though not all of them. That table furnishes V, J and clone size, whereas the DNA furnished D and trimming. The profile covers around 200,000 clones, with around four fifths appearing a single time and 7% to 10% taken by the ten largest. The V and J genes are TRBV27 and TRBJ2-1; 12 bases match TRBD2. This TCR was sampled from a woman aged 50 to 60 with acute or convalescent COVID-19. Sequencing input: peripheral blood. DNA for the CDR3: TGTGCCAGCAGTTTGACTAGCGGGGGAATACGTGAGCAGTTCTTC. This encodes CASSLTSGGIREQFF.